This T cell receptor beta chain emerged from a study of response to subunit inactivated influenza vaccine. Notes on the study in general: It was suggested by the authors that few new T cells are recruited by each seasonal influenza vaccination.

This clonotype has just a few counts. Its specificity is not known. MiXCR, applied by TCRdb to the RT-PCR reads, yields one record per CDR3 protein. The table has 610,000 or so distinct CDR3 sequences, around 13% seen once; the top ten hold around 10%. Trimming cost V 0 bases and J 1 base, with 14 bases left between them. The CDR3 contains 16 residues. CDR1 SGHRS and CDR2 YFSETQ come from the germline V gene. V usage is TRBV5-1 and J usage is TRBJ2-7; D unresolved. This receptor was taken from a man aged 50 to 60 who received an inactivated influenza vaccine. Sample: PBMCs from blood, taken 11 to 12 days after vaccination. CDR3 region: CASSLEVPNFSYEQYF. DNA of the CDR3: TGCGCCAGCAGCTTGGAGGTACCCAATTTTTCCTACGAGCAGTACTTC.